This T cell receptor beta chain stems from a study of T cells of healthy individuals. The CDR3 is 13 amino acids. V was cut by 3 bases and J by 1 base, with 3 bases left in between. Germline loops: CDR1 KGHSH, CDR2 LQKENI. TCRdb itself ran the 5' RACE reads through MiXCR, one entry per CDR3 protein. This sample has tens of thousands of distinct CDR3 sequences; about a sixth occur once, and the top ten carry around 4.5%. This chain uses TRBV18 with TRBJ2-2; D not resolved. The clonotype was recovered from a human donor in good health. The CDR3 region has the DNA TGTGCCAGCTCACCGTTGAACACCGGGGAGCTGTTTTTT. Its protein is CASSPLNTGELFF. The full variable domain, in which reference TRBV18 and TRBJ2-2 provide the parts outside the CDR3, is NAGVMQNPRHLVRRRGQEARLRCSPMKGHSHVYWYRQLPEEGLKFMVYLQKENIIDESGMPKERFSAEFPKEGPSILRIQQVVRGDSAAYFCASSPLNTGELFFGEGSRLTVL.